The clone carrying this TCR beta chain was seen a few times. This sample is part of a study of blood T cell repertoires in COVID-19. Assay used: immunoSEQ multiplex PCR; TCRdb lists only in-frame clones, some missing. The sample lists almost 250,000 clones, approximately 86% occurring once. Donors in Cohort 3 counted as recovered after two negative PCRs, clearance, or symptom resolution. This CDR3 region has 13 residues. Germline V gene data show CDR1 as SGHRS and CDR2 as YFSETQ. The V and J ends lost 3 bases and 5 bases respectively, with 6 bases between them. Sequencing was performed on PBMCs or T cells enriched from blood (not recorded which). This sequence was found in a woman aged 45-65 years who had recovered from COVID-19. The V gene is TRBV5-1, the J gene TRBJ1-6; no reliable D call. This CDR3 is CASSSGNNSPLHF. The CDR3 nucleotides read TGCGCCAGCAGCTCCGGGAATAATTCACCCCTCCACTTT.